This is a list of T cell receptor beta chains from one sample in a study of blood T cells in healthy people across ages. TCRdb used MiXCR to reprocess the 5' RACE reads, holding one entry per CDR3 protein. This table has about 830,000 distinct CDR3 sequences, 60% to 80% appearing once. The sample consisted of blood. The receptors here all came from a man younger than 45 in good health. Each CDR3 is given without its conserved first and last residue.

TRBJ2-3	TRBV20-1	SARDASGGNTQY
TRBJ1-5	TRBV20-1	SASRSNQPQH
TRBJ2-3	TRBV6-1	AAGLVGEY
TRBJ2-3	TRBV9	ASSVDGGDDTQY
TRBJ2-7	TRBV28	ASRPGRNSYEQY
TRBJ2-1	TRBV5-1	ASSNGEINEQF
TRBJ1-1	TRBV29-1	SVRSNTEAF
TRBJ2-3	TRBV27	ASSLLEGLSTDTQY
TRBJ1-2	TRBV7-2	ASSWMNRDTSNYGYT
TRBJ1-4	TRBV7-9	TSSLAPGRITHNEKLF
TRBJ2-7	TRBV28	ASSDEQGTLYEQY
TRBJ2-3	TRBV29-1	SVVQGASTDTQY
TRBJ2-3	TRBV10-3	AISEARGDTQY
TRBJ1-6	TRBV6-5	ASGASSYNSPLH
TRBJ1-2	TRBV6-1	ASSVLGTGLVDYGYT
TRBJ1-3	TRBV4-3	ASSQEISGHHPGNTIY
TRBJ2-3	TRBV9	ASSYAGGGGTDTQY
TRBJ2-5	TRBV4-3	ASSQRALRGAYNEQY
TRBJ1-5	TRBV7-2	ASSLVIPGPRNQPQH
TRBJ1-2	TRBV20-1	SARGGYGYT
TRBJ2-1	TRBV9	ASSGTSINEQF
TRBJ1-2	TRBV7-8	ASSGGQYPYGYT
TRBJ2-3	TRBV6-2/TRBV6-3	ASGPGLAGTDTQY
TRBJ2-1	TRBV7-2	ASSTRRGGYYNEQF
TRBJ2-5	TRBV28	ASSEVDSLQETQY
TRBJ2-7	TRBV4-2	ASSQEGGAYEQY
TRBJ1-2	TRBV20-1	SATQGLSNYGYT